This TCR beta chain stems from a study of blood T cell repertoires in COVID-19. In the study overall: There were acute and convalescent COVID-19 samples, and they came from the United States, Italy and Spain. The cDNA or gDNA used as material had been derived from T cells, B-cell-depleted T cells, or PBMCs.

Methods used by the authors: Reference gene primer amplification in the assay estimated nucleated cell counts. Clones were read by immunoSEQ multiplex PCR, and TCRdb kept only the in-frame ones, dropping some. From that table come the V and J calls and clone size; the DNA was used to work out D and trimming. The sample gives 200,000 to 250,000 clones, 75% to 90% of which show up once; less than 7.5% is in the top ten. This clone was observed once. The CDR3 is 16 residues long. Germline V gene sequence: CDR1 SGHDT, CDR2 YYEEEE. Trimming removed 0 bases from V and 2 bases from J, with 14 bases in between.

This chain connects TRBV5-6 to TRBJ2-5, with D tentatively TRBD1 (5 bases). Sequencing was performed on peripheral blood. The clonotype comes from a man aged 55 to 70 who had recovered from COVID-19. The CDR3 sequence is CASSLEAGPFQETQYF. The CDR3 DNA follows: TGTGCCAGCAGCTTGGAGGCAGGGCCCTTTCAAGAGACCCAGTACTTC.